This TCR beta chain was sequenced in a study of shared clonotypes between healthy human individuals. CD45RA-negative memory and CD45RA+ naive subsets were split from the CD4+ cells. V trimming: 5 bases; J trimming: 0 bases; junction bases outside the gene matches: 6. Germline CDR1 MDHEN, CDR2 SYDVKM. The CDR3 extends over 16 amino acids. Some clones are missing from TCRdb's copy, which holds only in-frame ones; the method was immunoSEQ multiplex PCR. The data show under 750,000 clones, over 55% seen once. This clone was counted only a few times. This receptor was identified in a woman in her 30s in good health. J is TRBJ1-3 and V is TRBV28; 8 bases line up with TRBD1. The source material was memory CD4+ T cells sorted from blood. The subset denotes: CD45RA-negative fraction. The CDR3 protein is CASSTTTGGSGNTIYF. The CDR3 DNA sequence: TGTGCCAGCAGTACCACTACAGGGGGCTCTGGAAACACCATATATTTT.